One sample yielded the 16 T cell receptor beta chains listed below, sequenced in a study of blood T cells in healthy people across ages. Using a J-beta primer mix together with a sample-barcoded 5' primer, a second PCR was run for roughly 7 to 11 cycles. Each CDR3 protein gets one entry after TCRdb re-called the 5' RACE reads with MiXCR. This table holds over 1,500,000 distinct CDR3 sequences, about 39% found once. Source material: blood. These receptors all stem from a human donor in good health.

Worth noting for this clonotype: The conserved final phenylalanine or tryptophan is absent from the CDR3, which likely points to a read error. The chain uses TRBV12-3 or TRBV12-4 and TRBJ2-1, with 10 bases lining up with TRBD2. V shed 6 bases, J shed 6 bases, and the junction held 5 bases outside the gene matches. The CDR3 loop spans 14 amino acids. CDR3 in DNA: TGTGCCAGCAGGGAGCGGGGGGGCATCAATGAGCAGTTCGTC. Protein: CASRERGGINEQFV.

The chain combines TRBV7-2 with TRBJ2-1; 8 bases agree with TRBD1. CDR3 size: 15 residues. Germline trimming cut 7 bases from V and 12 bases from J; bases unmatched to any gene: 17. CDR1 SGHTA and CDR2 FQGNSA come from the germline V gene. CDR3 nucleotide sequence: TGTGCCAGCACAAAGACAGGGGACTGGCCAGATGGGCAGTTCTTC. It is translated as CASTKTGDWPDGQFF.

The chain carries TRBV11-2 and TRBJ2-1; 7 nucleotides line up with TRBD1. The CDR3 runs to 15 residues. Germline trimming cut 2 bases from V and 10 bases from J; bases unmatched to any gene: 11. Germline values: CDR1 SGHAT, CDR2 FQNNGV. The CDR3 DNA reads as TGTGCCAGCAGCTTACCTAGTCAACAGGGGTGGGAGCAGTTCTTC. It translates to CASSLPSQQGWEQFF. The full variable domain, in which reference TRBV11-2 and TRBJ2-1 provide the parts outside the CDR3, is EAGVAQSPRYKIIEKRQSVAFWCNPISGHATLYWYQQILGQGPKLLIQFQNNGVVDDSQLPKDRFSAERLKGVDSTLKIQPAKLEDSAVYLCASSLPSQQGWEQFFGPGTRLTVL.

This chain connects TRBV29-1 to TRBJ2-1; 9 bases match TRBD1. CDR1 is SQVTM, CDR2 ANQGSEA, per germline. This CDR3 comprises 13 residues. Germline trimming cut 6 bases from V and 13 bases from J; bases unmatched to any gene: 13. In DNA, the CDR3 is TGCAGCGTCAGTCGGACAGGGGACAAGACCCAGTTCTTC. Its protein is CSVSRTGDKTQFF.

CDR3 region: CASSLEVSEAFF. CDR3 nucleotides: TGTGCCAGCAGCTTAGAAGTATCTGAAGCTTTCTTT. The chain combines TRBV7-9 with TRBJ1-1; D is undetermined. V shed 1 base and J shed 6 bases, with 6 bases lying between them. Germline V gives CDR1 SEHNR, CDR2 FQNEAQ (reference sequence). The CDR3 extends over 12 amino acids.

This chain connects TRBV5-1 to TRBJ2-3, with unresolved D. The CDR3 runs 15 residues. The V gene lost 0 bases and the J gene lost 0 bases, with 8 bases spanning the gap. Germline V gives CDR1 SGHRS, CDR2 YFSETQ. This CDR3 is CASSLARPSTDTQYF. The CDR3 bases are TGCGCCAGCAGCTTGGCGAGGCCTAGCACAGATACGCAGTATTTT. Looking up the rest from reference TRBV5-1 and TRBJ2-3 gives the full variable domain: KAGVTQTPRYLIKTRGQQVTLSCSPISGHRSVSWYQQTPGQGLQFLFEYFSETQRNKGNFPGRFSGRQFSNSRSEMNVSTLELGDSALYLCASSLARPSTDTQYFGPGTRLTVL.

In its sample, this clonotype was seen a few times. V gene TRBV9 combines with J gene TRBJ2-7; TRBD2 matches 7 bases. This CDR3 is 17 amino acids long. After removal of 4 bases from V and 0 bases from J, the junction contained 13 bases not matched to a gene. Germline loops: CDR1 SGDLS, CDR2 YYNGEE. The CDR3 sequence is CASSTNRGDSPSYEQYF. CDR3 nucleotide sequence: TGTGCCAGCAGCACAAATCGGGGGGACTCCCCCTCCTACGAGCAGTACTTC.

A few counts support this clonotype. V and J are TRBV5-1 and TRBJ1-2; no clear D gene. This CDR3 contains 14 residues. V dropped 3 bases and J dropped 5 bases, with 14 bases sitting between them. Germline V gene sequence: CDR1 SGHRS, CDR2 YFSETQ. The CDR3 here is CASSSVGGDYGYTF. CDR3 sequence (DNA): TGCGCCAGCAGCTCCGTCGGTGGAGATTATGGCTACACCTTC.

This rearrangement joins TRBV7-2 to TRBJ2-3, with 9 bases matching TRBD2. The CDR3 has 15 residues. Germline-derived CDR1 and CDR2 are SGHTA and FQGNSA. V was pared by 7 bases and J by 9 bases, with 14 bases of the junction left unmatched. As DNA, the CDR3 is TGTGCCAGCAACATAAAGTGGGCTAGCGGGGCAACGCAGTATTTT. It encodes CASNIKWASGATQYF.

This rearrangement joins TRBV9 to TRBJ1-1, with 8 bases lining up with TRBD1. V dropped 2 bases and J dropped 5; count of bases not matched to a gene: 5. CDR3 size: 14 residues. Germline CDR1 is SGDLS and CDR2 is YYNGEE. CDR3 DNA: TGTGCCAGCAGCGTCTCAGGGGGCGCGACTGAAGCTTTCTTT. Its translation is CASSVSGGATEAFF.

This clonotype has only a few counts. CDR3 sequence: CASSTRTSSWDEQYF. DNA of the CDR3: TGTGCCAGCAGTACACGGACCTCCTCGTGGGACGAGCAGTACTTC. The chain joins TRBV2 to TRBJ2-7, with unresolved D. V was cut by 5 bases and J by 5 bases, with 19 bases left in between. This CDR3 is built from 15 residues. Per germline, CDR1 SNHLY and CDR2 FYNNEI.

This chain uses TRBV12-3 or TRBV12-4 with TRBJ1-5, with TRBD1 as a possible D gene (6 bases). Trimming removed 3 bases at V and 7 bases at J, with 16 bases between. The CDR3 has 15 residues. The CDR3 coding sequence is TGTGCCAGCAGTTTGCTACCCTTAGGGGGACAGCCCCAGCATTTT. It codes for CASSLLPLGGQPQHF.

This clonotype was detected once. The J gene is TRBJ1-1, the V gene TRBV20-1; D ambiguous. Germline lookup yields CDR1 DFQATT and CDR2 SNEGSKA (reference sequence). The ends were cut back, 3 bases at V and 2 bases at J, with 10 bases in the middle. The CDR3 runs 13 residues. The CDR3, as DNA: TGCAGTGCTAGGGTCAGTTTCAACACTGAAGCTTTCTTT. Protein: CSARVSFNTEAFF.

The gene calls are TRBV6-1 and TRBJ1-2, with D tentatively TRBD1 (6 bases). CDR3 size: 14 residues. Trimming shortened V by 9 bases and J by 3 bases, and 17 bases separated the two germline ends. The germline V gene has CDR1 MNHNS and CDR2 SASEGT. The CDR3 here is CASYRDMYYYGYTF. CDR3 DNA: TGTGCCAGTTACCGGGACATGTACTACTATGGCTACACCTTC.

The chain links TRBV5-1 to TRBJ2-2; D gene unclear. Trimming stripped 0 bases from V and 0 bases from J, with 9 bases between. The CDR3 consists of 16 residues. The germline V gene has CDR1 SGHRS and CDR2 YFSETQ. The CDR3 nucleotides are TGCGCCAGCAGCTTGGCTTTGGCCGCGAACACCGGGGAGCTGTTTTTT. Translated, it gives CASSLALAANTGELFF.

The chain carries TRBV18 and TRBJ2-3; D is perhaps TRBD1 or TRBD2 (5 bases each). The germline V gene encodes CDR1 KGHSH and CDR2 LQKENI. V gave up 3 bases and J gave up 2 bases, with 12 bases separating them. The CDR3 covers 15 residues. This CDR3 is CASSPGQTITDTQYF. The CDR3 bases are TGTGCCAGCTCACCGGGGCAGACTATCACAGATACGCAGTATTTT.